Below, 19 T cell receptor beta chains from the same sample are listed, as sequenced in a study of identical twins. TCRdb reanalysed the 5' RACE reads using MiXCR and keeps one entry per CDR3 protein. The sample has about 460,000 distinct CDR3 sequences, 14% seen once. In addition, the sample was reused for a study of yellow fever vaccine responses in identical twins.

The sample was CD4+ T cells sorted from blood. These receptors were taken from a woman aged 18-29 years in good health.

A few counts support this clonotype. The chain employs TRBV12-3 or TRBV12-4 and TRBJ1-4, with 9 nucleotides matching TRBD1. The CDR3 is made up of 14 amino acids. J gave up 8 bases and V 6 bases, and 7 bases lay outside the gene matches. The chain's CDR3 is CASRETGGFEKLFF. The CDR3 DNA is TGTGCCAGCAGGGAGACAGGGGGGTTCGAAAAACTGTTTTTT.

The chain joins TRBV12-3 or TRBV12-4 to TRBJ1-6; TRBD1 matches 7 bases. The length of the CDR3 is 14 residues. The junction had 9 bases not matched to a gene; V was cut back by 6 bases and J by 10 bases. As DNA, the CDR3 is TGTGCCAGCAGCGCCGACAGGGTTGGGTCACCCCTCCACTTT. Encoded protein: CASSADRVGSPLHF.

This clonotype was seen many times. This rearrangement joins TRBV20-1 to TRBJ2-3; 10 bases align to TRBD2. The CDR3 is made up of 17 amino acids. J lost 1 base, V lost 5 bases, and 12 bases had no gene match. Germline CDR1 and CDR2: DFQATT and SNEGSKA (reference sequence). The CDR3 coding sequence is TGCAGTGCTTCCCGTTCTTTAGGGACTAGCGGCACAGATACGCAGTATTTT. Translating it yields CSASRSLGTSGTDTQYF.

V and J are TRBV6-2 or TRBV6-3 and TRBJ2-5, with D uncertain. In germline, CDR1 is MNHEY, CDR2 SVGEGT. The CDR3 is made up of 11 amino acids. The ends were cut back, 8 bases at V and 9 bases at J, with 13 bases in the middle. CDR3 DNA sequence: TGTGCCAGCTCCCAACAACGAGCCCAGTACTTC. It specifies CASSQQRAQYF.

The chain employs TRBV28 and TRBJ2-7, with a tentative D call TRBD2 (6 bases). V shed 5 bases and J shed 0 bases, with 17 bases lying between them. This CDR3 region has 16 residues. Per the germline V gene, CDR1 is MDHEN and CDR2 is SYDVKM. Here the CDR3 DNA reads TGTGCCAGCAGTCCAGCGGGCGGGACCAGCTCCTACGAGCAGTACTTC. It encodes CASSPAGGTSSYEQYF.

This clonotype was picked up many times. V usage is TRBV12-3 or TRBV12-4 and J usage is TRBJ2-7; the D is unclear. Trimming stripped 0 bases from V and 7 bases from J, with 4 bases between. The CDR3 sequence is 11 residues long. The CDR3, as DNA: TGTGCCAGCAGTTTAGCGTTAGAGCAGTACTTC. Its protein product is CASSLALEQYF.

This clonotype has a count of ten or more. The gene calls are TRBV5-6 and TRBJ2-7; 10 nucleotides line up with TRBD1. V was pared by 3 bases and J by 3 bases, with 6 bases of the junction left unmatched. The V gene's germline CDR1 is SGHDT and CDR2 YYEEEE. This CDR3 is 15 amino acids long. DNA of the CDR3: TGTGCCAGCAGCTCCCAAGGACAGGGGGGCTACGAGCAGTACTTC. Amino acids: CASSSQGQGGYEQYF.

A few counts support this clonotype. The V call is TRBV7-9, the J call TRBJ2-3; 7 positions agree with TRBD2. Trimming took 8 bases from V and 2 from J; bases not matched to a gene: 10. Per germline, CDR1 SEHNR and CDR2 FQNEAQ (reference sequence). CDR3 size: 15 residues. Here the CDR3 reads CASGALAVNTDTQYF. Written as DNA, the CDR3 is TGTGCCAGCGGGGCCCTAGCGGTCAACACAGATACGCAGTATTTT.

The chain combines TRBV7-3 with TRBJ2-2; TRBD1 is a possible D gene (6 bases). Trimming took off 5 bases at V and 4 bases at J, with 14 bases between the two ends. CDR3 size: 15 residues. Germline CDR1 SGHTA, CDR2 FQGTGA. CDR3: CASSVNRVPTGELFF. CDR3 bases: TGTGCCAGCAGCGTTAACAGGGTACCCACCGGGGAGCTGTTTTTT. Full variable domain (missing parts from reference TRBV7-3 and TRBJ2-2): GAGVSQTPSNKVTEKGKYVELRCDPISGHTALYWYRQSLGQGPEFLIYFQGTGAADDSGLPNDRFFAVRPEGSVSTLKIQRTERGDSAVYLCASSVNRVPTGELFFGEGSRLTVL.

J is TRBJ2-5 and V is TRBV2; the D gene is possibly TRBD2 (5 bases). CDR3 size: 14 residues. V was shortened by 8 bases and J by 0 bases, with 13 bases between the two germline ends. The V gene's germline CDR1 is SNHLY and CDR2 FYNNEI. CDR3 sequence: CASGQTGYQETQYF. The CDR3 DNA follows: TGTGCCAGCGGGCAGACGGGGTACCAAGAGACCCAGTACTTC.

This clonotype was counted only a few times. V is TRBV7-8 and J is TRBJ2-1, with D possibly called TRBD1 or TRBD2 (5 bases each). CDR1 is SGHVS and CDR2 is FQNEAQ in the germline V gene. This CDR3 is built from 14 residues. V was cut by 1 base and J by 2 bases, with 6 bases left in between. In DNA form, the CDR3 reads TGTGCCAGCAGCTTAGTGGGGGCCTACAATGAGCAGTTCTTC. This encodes CASSLVGAYNEQFF.

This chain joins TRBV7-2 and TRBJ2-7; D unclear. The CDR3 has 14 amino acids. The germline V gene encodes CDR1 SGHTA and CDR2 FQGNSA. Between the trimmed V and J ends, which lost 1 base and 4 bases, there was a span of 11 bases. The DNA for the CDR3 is TGTGCCAGCAGCTTAGTTGGTAGCAGGTACGAGCAGTACTTC. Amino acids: CASSLVGSRYEQYF. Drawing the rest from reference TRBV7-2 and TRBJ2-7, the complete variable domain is GAGVSQSPSNKVTEKGKDVELRCDPISGHTALYWYRQSLGQGLEFLIYFQGNSAPDKSGLPSDRFSAERTGGSVSTLTIQRTQQEDSAVYLCASSLVGSRYEQYFGPGTRLTVT.

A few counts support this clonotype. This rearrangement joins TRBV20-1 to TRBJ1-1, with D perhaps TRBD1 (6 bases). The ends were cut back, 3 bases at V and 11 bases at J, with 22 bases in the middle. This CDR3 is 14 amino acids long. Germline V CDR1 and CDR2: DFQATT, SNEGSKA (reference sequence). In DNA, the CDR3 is TGCAGTGCTAGGGACCGATCCGGGACACATATGGCTTTCTTT. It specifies CSARDRSGTHMAFF.

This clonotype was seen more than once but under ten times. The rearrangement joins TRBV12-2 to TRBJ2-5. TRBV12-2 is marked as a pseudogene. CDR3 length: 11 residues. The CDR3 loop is CASRLEETQYF. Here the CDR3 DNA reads TGTGCAAGTCGCTTAGAAGAGACCCAGTACTTC.

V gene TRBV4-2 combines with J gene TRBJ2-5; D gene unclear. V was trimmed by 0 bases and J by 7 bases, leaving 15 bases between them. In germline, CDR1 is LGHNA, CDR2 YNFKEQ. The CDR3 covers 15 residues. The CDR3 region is CASSQEGTAELTQYF. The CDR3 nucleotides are TGTGCCAGCAGCCAAGAGGGAACAGCTGAACTGACCCAGTACTTC.

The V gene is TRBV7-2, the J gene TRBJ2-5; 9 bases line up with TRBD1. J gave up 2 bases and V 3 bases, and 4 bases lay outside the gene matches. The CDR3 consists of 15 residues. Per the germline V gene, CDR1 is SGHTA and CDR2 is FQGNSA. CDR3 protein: CASSFSDRGQETQYF. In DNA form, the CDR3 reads TGTGCCAGCAGCTTTTCGGACAGGGGTCAAGAGACCCAGTACTTC.

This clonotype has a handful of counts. The CDR3 nucleotides read TGTGCCAGCACCCTGAGCGTCCTCAACACCGGGGAGCTGTTTTTT. It codes for CASTLSVLNTGELFF. The chain has TRBV3-1 and TRBJ2-2, with D unclear. This CDR3 contains 15 residues. CDR1 and CDR2 (germline): LGHDT, YNNKEL (reference sequence). V was trimmed by 7 bases and J by 2 bases, leaving 14 bases between them. The whole variable domain, remainder taken from reference TRBV3-1 and TRBJ2-2, is DTAVSQTPKYLVTQMGNDKSIKCEQNLGHDTMYWYKQDSKKFLKIMFSYNNKELIINETVPNRFSPKSPDKAHLNLHINSLELGDSAVYFCASTLSVLNTGELFFGEGSRLTVL.

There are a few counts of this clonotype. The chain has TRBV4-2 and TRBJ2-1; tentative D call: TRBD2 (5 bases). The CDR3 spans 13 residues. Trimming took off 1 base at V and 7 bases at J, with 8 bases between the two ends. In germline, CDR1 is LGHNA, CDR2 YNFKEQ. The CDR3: CASSQAGGNEQFF. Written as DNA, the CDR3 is TGTGCCAGCAGCCAAGCCGGCGGGAATGAGCAGTTCTTC.

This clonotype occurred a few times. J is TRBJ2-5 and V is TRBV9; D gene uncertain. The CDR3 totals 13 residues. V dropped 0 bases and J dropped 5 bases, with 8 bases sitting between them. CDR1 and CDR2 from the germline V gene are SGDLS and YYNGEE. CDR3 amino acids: CASSVGARETQYF. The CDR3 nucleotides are TGTGCCAGCAGCGTAGGGGCGCGGGAGACCCAGTACTTC.